This T cell receptor (beta chain) was profiled in a study of beta chain features in type 1 diabetes (dated by TCRdb to 2016 to 2019). In the study overall: Mean age, gender distribution, total cell number and subset yield did not differ between patients and healthy donors. In the study, TCRB repertoires of sorted circulating CD4+ T cell subsets from recently diagnosed type 1 diabetes patients were compared with those of matched healthy donors. Whereas all 30 or so donors provided naive and central memory subsets, regulatory and stem cell-like memory subsets were isolated from just 8 patients and roughly eight healthy donors. A total of over 90,000,000 sorted cells were examined across all samples, and a strong correlation was observed between cell number per subset and RNA yield. Paper-wide results and their limitations: At VDJ recombination sites, patients with type 1 diabetes made fewer insertions and deleted more nucleotides, a pattern implying thymic rearrangement abnormalities. Because the HLA sub-analyses included only small numbers of individuals, any influence of HLA type on TCRB rearrangement was left unresolved. A moderate but significant shortening of TCRB CDR3 length was observed in type 1 diabetes patients in all four CD4+ subsets. Because cDNA was sequenced instead of genomic DNA, highly expressing activated cells could be over-represented, though the groups showed no difference in activation or CD3 levels. PCR may preferentially amplify shorter templates, but because patient and control samples were amplified and corrected together, any resulting skew would affect both groups equally. The naive, central memory and regulatory TCRB repertoires appeared to resemble one another more closely among patients than among healthy donors.

Only a few counts were recorded for this clone. Which antigen it targets is not known. Base qualities are not provided; no much larger clone lies one nucleotide away. A single peripheral blood draw of about 116 mL on average was collected from each donor into heparinised tubes. A BD FACSAria II and a panel including CD45RO, CCR7, CD25, CD127, CD95 and CD27 were used to sort naive, central memory, regulatory and stem cell-like memory CD4+ T cells. Every sorted population had a purity above 95%. PBMCs were isolated right away by Lymphoprep density gradient centrifugation and were stained directly, without culture. So that batch effects would be minimized, each experiment stained and sorted samples in pairs, pairing one healthy donor with one patient. The entire amount of isolated RNA was reverse transcribed using the High Capacity cDNA Reverse Transcription Kit, so the sequenced TCRB transcripts were expressed ones. For stem cell-like memory T cell samples, survey-depth immunoSEQ sequencing was used, averaging about 970,000 total reads per sample. Sorted cells were lysed in RLT buffer, and RNA was extracted using DNase-treated RNeasy Micro or Mini kits according to cell number. To prevent cross-contamination, every cell subset was processed on its own, while patient and healthy donor samples were processed together. The immunoSEQ multiplex PCR was used to amplify TCRB sequences from cDNA, generating 87-bp fragments that spanned the CDR3 region. The amplicons were sequenced using the Illumina HiSeq platform. The authors' pipeline ran thus. Synthetic template baselines were used to correct PCR bias computationally, reads within Hamming distance 2 were collapsed, and singletons that could not be merged were discarded. Reads were aligned against IMGT to assign V, D and J genes, CDR3 length and insertions or deletions at six rearrangement sites. Within each subset, clonotype counts were normalized to the number of sorted cells before true diversity and Gini coefficients were calculated with the tcR R package. The overlap coefficient, calculated on TCRB nucleotide sequences, was used to quantify repertoire sharing. TCRdb's version of the immuneACCESS table is confined to in-frame rearrangements and falls short of the full clone set. An unresolved V gene accounts for under half of the shortfall where checked; the remainder is of unknown origin. Clonal size and the V and J genes are those of that table, whereas D and trimming came from the DNA. Across this sample there are some 26,000 clones, with roughly 70% seen only once. The ten largest clonotypes hold around 1.1% of the sample.

Input material: stem cell memory CD4+ T cells from blood. The cell subset or site tag for this specimen amounts to: stem cell-like memory CD4+ T cells. The origin of this receptor is a woman between 40 and 55 years old with type 1 diabetes.

The CDR3 in this case is CASNAGLGSPLHF. The bases are TGTGCCAGCAACGCGGGTCTTGGTTCACCCCTCCACTTT. This sequence uses TRBV6-6 and TRBJ1-6; no D gene call is confident. Inclusive of the bounding cysteine and phenylalanine, the CDR3 is 13 residues long. CDR3 DNA is the only sequence kept; it has 39 bases, read in frame from the first base. The germline V gene (reference sequence) sets CDR1 to MNHNY and CDR2 to SVGAGI. V is pared back by 7 bases and J by 9 bases, with 13 bases lying between the germline termini.